This record concerns one TCR beta chain sequence. Its antigen is not identified. This CDR3 contains 17 residues. The germline CDR1 and CDR2 sequences are ENHRY and SYGVKD. The germline V and J ends were trimmed by 2 bases and 5 bases, with 19 bases remaining between them. This specimen belongs to a study of high-grade serous ovarian cancer treatment subgroups. Study observations and caveats: Tumors within one patient showed repertoire similarity of roughly 0.1 to 0.8. The analyses considered CDR3 and ignored CDR1 and CDR2. These tumor repertoires lack spatial information from bulk sequencing.

Tumor tissue was taken before any definitive surgery or chemotherapy was given. Some clones are missing from TCRdb's copy, which holds only in-frame ones; the method was immunoSEQ multiplex PCR. The table lists 10,000 to 15,000 clones, 88% of them singletons. Source material: tumor tissue. The origin of this receptor is a human donor with high-grade serous ovarian cancer. The J gene is TRBJ1-5, the V gene TRBV10-3; possible D gene TRBD1, 6 bases. DNA of the CDR3: TGTGCCATCAGTGAGAACGTAGCACAGGGACTTGATCAGCCCCAGCATTTT. This gives the protein CAISENVAQGLDQPQHF.